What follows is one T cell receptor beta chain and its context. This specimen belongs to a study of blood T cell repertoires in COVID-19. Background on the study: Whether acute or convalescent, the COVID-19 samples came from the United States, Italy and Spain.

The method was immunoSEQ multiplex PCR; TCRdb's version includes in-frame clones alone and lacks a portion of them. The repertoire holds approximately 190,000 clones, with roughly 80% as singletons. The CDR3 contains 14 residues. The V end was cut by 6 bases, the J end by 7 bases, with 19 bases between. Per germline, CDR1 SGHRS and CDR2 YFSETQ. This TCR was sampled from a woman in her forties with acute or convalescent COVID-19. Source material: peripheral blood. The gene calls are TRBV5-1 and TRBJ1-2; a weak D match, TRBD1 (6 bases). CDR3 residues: CASTPADSRSGYTF. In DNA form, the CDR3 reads TGCGCCAGCACCCCGGCGGACAGCCGATCTGGCTACACCTTC.